These 8 T cell receptor beta chains came from one sample sequenced in a study of T cell changes during pregnancy in multiple sclerosis. Profiled with immunoSEQ multiplex PCR; TCRdb holds only in-frame clones, not every one. The repertoire has some 70,000 clones, 91% of them found once; the top ten carry under 6%. Sequencing was performed on CD8+ T cells from peripheral blood mononuclear cells, taken before pregnancy. These receptors all come from a female donor with multiple sclerosis, enrolled in a pregnancy study.

This clone was seen once. The CDR3 loop is CASSGSRGVLYNEQFF. The CDR3 DNA is TGTGCCAGCAGCGGCTCTCGGGGGGTTCTGTACAATGAGCAGTTCTTC. The chain is built from TRBV9 and TRBJ2-1; the match to TRBD2 covers 7 bases. The CDR3 contains 16 residues. Trimming cost V 3 bases and J 4 bases; bases outside gene matches: 10. Germline CDR1 SGDLS, CDR2 YYNGEE.

The chain recombines TRBV27 with TRBJ1-1; 9 bases agree with TRBD1. Per the germline V gene, CDR1 is MNHEY and CDR2 is SMNVEV (reference sequence). This CDR3 has 17 residues. With 0 bases clipped from V and 6 bases from J, the junction kept 11 bases outside the gene matches. The CDR3 sequence: CASSLSSLDRGPPEAFF. The DNA for the CDR3 is TGTGCCAGCAGTTTATCCTCCCTGGACAGGGGTCCGCCTGAAGCTTTCTTT.

This sequence joins TRBV6-1 and TRBJ2-1; the match to TRBD2 covers 7 bases. This CDR3 region has 14 residues. CDR1 is MNHNS, CDR2 SASEGT, per germline. V lost 5 bases and J lost 6; bases outside the gene matches: 7. CDR3 region: CASSLAGVGNEQFF. The CDR3 DNA is TGTGCCAGCAGTTTGGCGGGGGTCGGCAATGAGCAGTTCTTC.

The chain combines TRBV7-9 with TRBJ1-1; no definite D call. Germline V gives CDR1 SEHNR, CDR2 FQNEAQ (reference sequence). Trimming removed 3 bases from V and 5 bases from J, with 7 bases in between. The CDR3 length is 12 residues. CDR3 nucleotide sequence: TGTGCCAGCAGCTTTCCGCGAACTGAAGCTTTCTTT. Protein product: CASSFPRTEAFF. The whole variable domain, filled in from reference TRBV7-9 and TRBJ1-1, reads DTGVSQNPRHKITKRGQNVTFRCDPISEHNRLYWYRQTLGQGPEFLTYFQNEAQLEKSRLLSDRFSAERPKGSFSTLEIQRTEQGDSAMYLCASSFPRTEAFFGQGTRLTVV.

The chain joins TRBV27 to TRBJ1-1; TRBD1 aligns across 8 bases. The CDR3 length is 14 residues. V was clipped by 7 bases and J by 4 bases; unmatched bases: 8. Germline V gives CDR1 MNHEY, CDR2 SMNVEV (reference sequence). The CDR3 DNA sequence: TGTGCCAGCACTTCGTATACAGGGGGCACTGAAGCTTTCTTT. This translates into CASTSYTGGTEAFF.

This chain uses TRBV5-4 with TRBJ2-1; maybe TRBD1 (6 bases). The germline V gene encodes CDR1 SGHNT and CDR2 YYREEE (reference sequence). The CDR3 totals 14 residues. Trimming pared 5 bases from V and 2 bases from J, leaving 11 bases between. As DNA, the CDR3 is TGTGCCAGCAGGCATGGACAGACCTACAATGAGCAGTTCTTC. It encodes CASRHGQTYNEQFF.

V is TRBV15 and J is TRBJ1-1, with 8 bases aligning to TRBD1. The CDR3 extends over 15 amino acids. V lost 0 bases, J lost 5 bases, and 5 bases stayed unmatched. Germline lookup yields CDR1 LNHNV and CDR2 YYDKDF (reference sequence). CDR3 amino acids: CATSREDRDWTEAFF. The CDR3 nucleotides are TGTGCCACCAGCAGAGAGGACAGGGACTGGACTGAAGCTTTCTTT. The whole variable domain, filled in from reference TRBV15 and TRBJ1-1, reads DAMVIQNPRYQVTQFGKPVTLSCSQTLNHNVMYWYQQKSSQAPKLLFHYYDKDFNNEADTPDNFQSRRPNTSFCFLDIRSPGLGDTAMYLCATSREDRDWTEAFFGQGTRLTVV.

As to this clone: Additional DNA sequences in this sample encode the identical CDR3. The chain combines TRBV9 with TRBJ2-6; D not resolved. V was shortened by 3 bases and J by 1 base, with 5 bases between the two germline ends. The CDR3 contains 14 residues. Germline V CDR1 and CDR2: SGDLS, YYNGEE. CDR3 region: CASSDNSGANVLTF. The CDR3 DNA reads TGTGCCAGCAGCGACAATTCTGGGGCCAACGTCCTGACTTTC.